A single TCR beta chain is shown here with its context. This sample was included in a study of control samples from healthy donors and cancer patients. Clones were sequenced by immunoSEQ multiplex PCR, and TCRdb holds only the in-frame ones, with some missing. The table records 150,000 to 200,000 clones, around 94% of them present only once. The CDR3 extends over 14 amino acids. Germline CDR1 and CDR2: SGHAT and FQNNGV. The germline V and J ends were trimmed by 2 bases and 3 bases, with 11 bases remaining between them. The chain recombines TRBV11-2 with TRBJ2-7; D not resolved. The specimen was blood. This clonotype originated in a man aged 25-45 years in good health. The CDR3 reads CASSLSGSNYEQYF. CDR3 in DNA: TGTGCCAGCAGCTTATCCGGGTCTAACTACGAGCAGTACTTC.